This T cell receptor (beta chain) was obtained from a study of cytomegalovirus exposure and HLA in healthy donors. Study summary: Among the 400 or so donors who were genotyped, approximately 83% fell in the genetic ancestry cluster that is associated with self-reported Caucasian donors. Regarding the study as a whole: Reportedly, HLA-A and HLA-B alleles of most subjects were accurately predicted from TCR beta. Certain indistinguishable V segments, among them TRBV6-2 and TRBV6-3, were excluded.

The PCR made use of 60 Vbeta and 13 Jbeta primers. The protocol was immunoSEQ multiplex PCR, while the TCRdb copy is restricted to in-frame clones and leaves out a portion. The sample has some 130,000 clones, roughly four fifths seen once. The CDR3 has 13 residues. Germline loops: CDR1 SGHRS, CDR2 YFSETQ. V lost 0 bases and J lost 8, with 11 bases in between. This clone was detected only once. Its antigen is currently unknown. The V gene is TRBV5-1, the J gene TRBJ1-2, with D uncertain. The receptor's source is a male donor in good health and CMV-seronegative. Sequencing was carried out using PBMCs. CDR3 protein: CASSLVTGSGYTF. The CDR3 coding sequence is TGCGCCAGCAGCTTGGTTACGGGGAGCGGCTACACCTTC. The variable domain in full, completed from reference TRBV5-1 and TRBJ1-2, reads KAGVTQTPRYLIKTRGQQVTLSCSPISGHRSVSWYQQTPGQGLQFLFEYFSETQRNKGNFPGRFSGRQFSNSRSEMNVSTLELGDSALYLCASSLVTGSGYTFGSGTRLTVV.